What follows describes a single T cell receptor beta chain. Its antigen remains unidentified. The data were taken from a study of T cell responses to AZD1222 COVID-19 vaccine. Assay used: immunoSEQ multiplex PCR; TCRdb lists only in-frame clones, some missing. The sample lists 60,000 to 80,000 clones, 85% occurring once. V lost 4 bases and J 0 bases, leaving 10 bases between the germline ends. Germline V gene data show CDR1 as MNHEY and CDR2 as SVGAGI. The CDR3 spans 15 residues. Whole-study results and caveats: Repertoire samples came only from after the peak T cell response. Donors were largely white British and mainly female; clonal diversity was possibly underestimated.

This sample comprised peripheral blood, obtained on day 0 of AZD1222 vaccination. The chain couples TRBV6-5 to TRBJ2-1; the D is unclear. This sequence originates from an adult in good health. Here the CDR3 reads CASSLTQSSYNEQFF. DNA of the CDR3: TGTGCCAGCAGTTTAACACAAAGCTCCTACAATGAGCAGTTCTTC.